One TCR beta chain is described in this entry. These data come from a study of cytomegalovirus exposure and HLA in healthy donors. On the study more broadly: Later analysis reported that the 120 or so validation repertoires shared the platform of the approximately 670 first-cohort repertoires.

V was trimmed by 2 bases and J by 8 bases, leaving 12 bases between them. From germline, CDR1 is MDHEN and CDR2 SYDVKM. This CDR3 has 13 residues. TCRdb keeps only in-frame clones here, not all; method: immunoSEQ multiplex PCR. The top ten clones hold 1.5% to 2.5% of a sample with 200,000 to 250,000 clones, roughly 84% of them seen once. This chain connects TRBV28 to TRBJ1-2; perhaps TRBD1 as D (6 bases). The sequenced sample was PBMCs. This clonotype originated in a woman under 30 in good health and CMV-seropositive. The CDR3 DNA sequence: TGTGCCAGCAGTTTAACCGAGGGGGGGGGCTACACCTTC. Translated, it gives CASSLTEGGGYTF.